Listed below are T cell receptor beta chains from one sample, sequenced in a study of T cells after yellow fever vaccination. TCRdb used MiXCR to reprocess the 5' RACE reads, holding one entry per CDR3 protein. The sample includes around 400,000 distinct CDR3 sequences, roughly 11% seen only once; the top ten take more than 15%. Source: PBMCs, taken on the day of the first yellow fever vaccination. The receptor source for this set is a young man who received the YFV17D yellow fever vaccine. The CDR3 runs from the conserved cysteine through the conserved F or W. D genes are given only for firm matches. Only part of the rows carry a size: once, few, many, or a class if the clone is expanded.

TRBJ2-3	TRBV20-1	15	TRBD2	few	TGCAGTGCCACCACTAGCGGGGGGGGCGGAGATACGCAGTATTTT	CSATTSGGGGDTQYF
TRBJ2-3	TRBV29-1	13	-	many	TGCAGCGTTTGTACAGGGAGCGCAGATACGCAGTATTTT	CSVCTGSADTQYF
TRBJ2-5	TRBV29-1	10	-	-	TGCAGCTCCCAGGGGGAGACCCAGTACTTC	CSSQGETQYF
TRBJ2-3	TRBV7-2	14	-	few	TGTGCCAGCAGCGCGATGTGGGGCGGGTATACGCAGTATTTT	CASSAMWGGYTQYF
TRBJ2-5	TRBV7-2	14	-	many	TGTGCCAGCAGCCCATCCGGTACCCAAGAGACCCAGTACTTC	CASSPSGTQETQYF
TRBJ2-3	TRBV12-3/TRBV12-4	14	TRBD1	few	TGTGCCAGCACCGAGACAGGGGGCACAGATACGCAGTATTTT	CASTETGGTDTQYF
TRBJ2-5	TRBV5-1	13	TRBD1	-	TGCGCCAGCAGCGGGGGACAGGGAGAGACCCAGTACTTC	CASSGGQGETQYF
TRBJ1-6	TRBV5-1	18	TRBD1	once	TGCGCCAGCAGCTCGGGGACAGGCTCTAACTCCTATAATTCACCCCTCCACTTT	CASSSGTGSNSYNSPLHF
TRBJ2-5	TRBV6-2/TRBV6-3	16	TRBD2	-	TGTGCCAGCAGTTACTGGAGCGGGGGACCGCCGGGGACCCAATACTTC	CASSYWSGGPPGTQYF
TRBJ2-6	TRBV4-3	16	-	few	TGCGCCAGCAGCCAAGAAAAGGGGGTTTGGTCCAACGTCCTGACTTTC	CASSQEKGVWSNVLTF
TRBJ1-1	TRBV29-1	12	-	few	TGCAGCGGAATGATAGACATAGGGAAAGCTTTCTTT	CSGMIDIGKAFF
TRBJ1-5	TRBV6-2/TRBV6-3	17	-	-	TGTGCCAGCAGCTCCCGGGGGGGTGGTTTCGGCAATCAGCCCCAGCATTTT	CASSSRGGGFGNQPQHF
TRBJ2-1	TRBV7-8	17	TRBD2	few	TGTGCCAGCAGCGTCGGGGGGTTAGGGGTTAAAAACGATGAGCAGTTCTTC	CASSVGGLGVKNDEQFF
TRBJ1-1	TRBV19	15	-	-	TGTGCCAGTAGTTTTCAGACAGCTATGAACACTGAAGCTTTCTTT	CASSFQTAMNTEAFF
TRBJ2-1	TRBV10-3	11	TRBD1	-	TGTGCCATTTCACAGGGGAATGAGCAGTTCTTC	CAISQGNEQFF
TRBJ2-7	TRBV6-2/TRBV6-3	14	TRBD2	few	TGTGCCAGCAGTTACGCGGGGGACGGCTACGAGCAGTACTTC	CASSYAGDGYEQYF
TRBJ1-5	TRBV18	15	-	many	TGTGCCAGCTCACCCCGTCCAGTCGAGGGGCAGCCCCAGCATTTT	CASSPRPVEGQPQHF
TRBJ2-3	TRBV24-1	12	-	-	TGTGCCACCAGTTCCCCCTCAGATACGCAGTATTTT	CATSSPSDTQYF
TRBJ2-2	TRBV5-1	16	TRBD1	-	TGCGCCAGCACCCCGGACAGGGGCCTTAACACCGGGGAGCTGTTTTTT	CASTPDRGLNTGELFF
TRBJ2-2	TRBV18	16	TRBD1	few	TGTGCCAGCTCACCAACTCGAGACAGGGGCGTCGGGGAGCTGTTTTTT	CASSPTRDRGVGELFF
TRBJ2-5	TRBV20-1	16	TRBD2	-	TGCAGTGCTAACGCCCCGCAGCTAGCGGGGGTAGAGACCCAGTACTTC	CSANAPQLAGVETQYF
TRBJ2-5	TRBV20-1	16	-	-	TGCAGTGCTAGTGATGGACCGGGACTGAGGGGGGAGACCCAGTACTTC	CSASDGPGLRGETQYF